The 15 T cell receptor beta chains below all came from one sample that was sequenced in a study of blood T cells in healthy people across ages. The second PCR ran about 6 to 11 cycles with a sample-barcoded 5' primer and J-beta primers. TCRdb processed the 5' RACE reads anew with MiXCR; each CDR3 protein has one entry. This sample yields about 1.5 million distinct CDR3 sequences, of which 35% to 45% are seen a single time; roughly 7.7% belongs to the top ten. The sample was blood. The receptor set was obtained from a woman aged 18-30 years in good health.

To note about this clonotype: The junction does not match germline at one end; this may be a read error. V gene TRBV29-1 combines with J gene TRBJ1-2, with D perhaps TRBD1 (5 bases). The CDR3 is made up of 13 amino acids. CDR1 SQVTM and CDR2 ANQGSEA come from the germline V gene. The CDR3 reads CSVDRGLNYSYTF. The CDR3 DNA reads TGCAGCGTTGATCGGGGGTTAAACTATAGCTACACCTTC. The whole variable domain, remainder taken from reference TRBV29-1 and TRBJ1-2, is SAVISQKPSRDICQRGTSLTIQCQVDSQVTMMFWYRQQPGQSLTLIATANQGSEATYESGFVIDKFPISRPNLTFSTLTVSNMSPEDSSIYLCSVDRGLNYSYTFGSGTRLTVV.

This clonotype has a handful of counts. V usage is TRBV6-2 or TRBV6-3 and J usage is TRBJ1-5; D is unresolved. The V gene lost 2 bases and the J gene lost 0 bases, with 5 bases spanning the gap. The CDR3 length is 14 residues. CDR1 and CDR2 from the germline V gene are MNHEY and SVGEGT. CDR3 coding DNA: TGTGCCAGCAGTTACCCGGTTAGCAATCAGCCCCAGCATTTT. Its protein is CASSYPVSNQPQHF.

The chain is built from TRBV10-3 and TRBJ1-5; 8 bases agree with TRBD1. Germline V gives CDR1 ENHRY, CDR2 SYGVKD. The CDR3 contains 14 residues. The J segment lost 2 bases and the V segment lost 10 bases, leaving 7 bases of the junction unmatched. CDR3 bases: TGTGCCACCGACAGGGGAGAGGGCAATCAGCCCCAGCATTTT. This codes for CATDRGEGNQPQHF.

This rearrangement joins TRBV11-3 to TRBJ2-1, with 14 bases aligning to TRBD2. This CDR3 is built from 18 residues. Germline-derived CDR1 and CDR2 are SGHNT and YENEEA. Unmatched junction bases numbered 8, after V lost 0 bases and J lost 7 bases. The CDR3 nucleotides are TGTGCCAGCAGCTTAGAAAATCGACTAGCGGGGGGGGGGAATGAGCAGTTCTTC. Its translation is CASSLENRLAGGGNEQFF.

This chain links TRBV9 with TRBJ2-1; D may be TRBD2 (6 bases). The CDR3 length is 15 residues. V gave up 3 bases and J gave up 10 bases, with 20 bases separating them. Germline V gene sequence: CDR1 SGDLS, CDR2 YYNGEE. Here the CDR3 DNA reads TGTGCCAGCAGCGCCTACCAAGCGGGTGGTTGGGAGCAGTTCTTC. Translated: CASSAYQAGGWEQFF. The complete variable domain, with remaining parts taken from reference TRBV9 and TRBJ2-1, reads DSGVTQTPKHLITATGQRVTLRCSPRSGDLSVYWYQQSLDQGLQFLIQYYNGEERAKGNILERFSAQQFPDLHSELNLSSLELGDSALYFCASSAYQAGGWEQFFGPGTRLTVL.

The chain has TRBV5-1 and TRBJ2-3; possibly TRBD1 for D (6 bases). The V gene lost 2 bases and the J gene lost 4 bases, with 14 bases spanning the gap. CDR3 length: 15 amino acids. Germline CDR1 and CDR2: SGHRS and YFSETQ. The CDR3 DNA reads TGCGCCAGCAGCTTATCGGGCAGGGGAGCAGATACGCAGTATTTT. Amino acid sequence: CASSLSGRGADTQYF.

This clonotype appeared a few times. The gene calls are TRBV4-1 and TRBJ1-2; D remains unclear. V was trimmed by 0 bases and J by 8 bases, leaving 13 bases between them. This CDR3 contains 14 residues. CDR1 is MGHRA, CDR2 YSYEKL, per germline. The CDR3 spells CASSQDLRLWGYTF. Written as DNA, the CDR3 is TGCGCCAGCAGCCAAGATCTGCGACTTTGGGGCTACACCTTC.

This CDR3 is CASSDYGVNEQFF. In DNA, the CDR3 is TGTGCCAGCAGCGATTATGGGGTCAATGAGCAGTTCTTC. The chain joins TRBV7-9 to TRBJ2-1, with no clear D. The germline V and J ends were trimmed by 5 bases and 6 bases, with 11 bases remaining between them. This CDR3 has 13 residues. Germline loops: CDR1 SEHNR, CDR2 FQNEAQ (reference sequence).

Points on this clonotype: Germline and junction disagree at one end, which may indicate a read error. This chain links TRBV4-1 with TRBJ1-4, with D perhaps matching TRBD1 (5 bases). CDR1 and CDR2 (germline): MGHRA, YSYEKL. The CDR3 runs to 13 residues. The CDR3, as DNA: TGCGCCAGCAGCGGGGGACGGAGGTTCGGACTGCTTTTT. Translation gives CASSGGRRFGLLF.

The chain employs TRBV2 and TRBJ2-2; D is ambiguous. The CDR3 has 13 residues. V dropped 7 bases and J dropped 8 bases, with 14 bases sitting between them. The germline CDR1 and CDR2 sequences are SNHLY and FYNNEI. CDR3 coding DNA: TGTGCCAGCAAACTCTCGTCCATGGGGGAGCTGTTTTTT. Amino acid sequence: CASKLSSMGELFF.

This sequence joins TRBV6-5 and TRBJ1-1, with a weak D call TRBD1 (5 bases). This CDR3 region has 15 residues. Germline CDR1 is MNHEY and CDR2 is SVGAGI. V lost 0 bases and J 5 bases, leaving 13 bases between the germline ends. The CDR3 nucleotides are TGTGCCAGCAGTTACTCTCAGGGAGCCTGGACTGAAGCTTTCTTT. As protein: CASSYSQGAWTEAFF.

The V gene is TRBV3-1, the J gene TRBJ2-7; D may be TRBD2 (6 bases). Germline CDR1 LGHDT, CDR2 YNNKEL (reference sequence). V lost 4 bases to trimming and J lost 0 bases, with 16 bases between them. The CDR3 runs 16 residues. As DNA, the CDR3 is TGTGCCAGCAGCCCCCGCGTTGGTAGCGGCTCCTACGAGCAGTACTTC. Protein sequence: CASSPRVGSGSYEQYF.

This clonotype was counted many times. The V call is TRBV20-1, the J call TRBJ2-1; maybe TRBD2 (5 bases). Between the trimmed V and J ends, which lost 5 bases and 3 bases, there was a span of 14 bases. The CDR3 extends over 14 amino acids. Germline CDR1 and CDR2: DFQATT and SNEGSKA (reference sequence). CDR3 sequence: CSASTSGYYNEQFF. The CDR3 DNA reads TGCAGTGCTTCTACTAGTGGGTACTACAATGAGCAGTTCTTC.

This clonotype was detected a few times. The gene calls are TRBV20-1 and TRBJ2-1, with 7 bases aligning to TRBD2. Losses at the gene ends were 0 bases for V and 0 bases for J; bases not matched to a gene: 5. The length of the CDR3 is 16 residues. Germline V CDR1 and CDR2: DFQATT, SNEGSKA (reference sequence). The CDR3 DNA is TGCAGTGCTAGAGATCGGGCGGGAGCCTCCTACAATGAGCAGTTCTTC. It translates to CSARDRAGASYNEQFF.

The chain has TRBV20-1 and TRBJ1-4; TRBD1 might be the D (5 bases). CDR3 length equals 15 residues. Germline CDR1 is DFQATT and CDR2 is SNEGSKA (reference sequence). Deletions cut 3 bases from V and 8 bases from J, with 19 bases between. The CDR3 sequence is CSASVQGGVLEKLFF. CDR3 coding DNA: TGCAGTGCTAGCGTCCAGGGAGGGGTCCTCGAAAAACTGTTTTTT.